The rows below give T cell receptor beta chains drawn from one sample of a study of T cells in tuberculosis. TCRdb's table, derived via immunoSEQ multiplex PCR, lists solely in-frame clones and lacks some. The sample carries 30,000 or so clones, 86% recorded once. Sequencing was performed on PBMCs, taken at tuberculosis diagnosis. The receptor set was obtained from an adult with tuberculosis. CDR3s include the opening cysteine and the closing phenylalanine or tryptophan. The D gene is left open where the match is weak. The size of a clone is reported for some rows only, either as once, few or many, or as a class for expanded clones.

J gene,clone size,D gene,V gene,CDR3 DNA,CDR3 protein
TRBJ1-3,.,.,TRBV29-1,TGCAGCGTTGCTCCTAGCTCTGGAAACACCATATATTTT,CSVAPSSGNTIYF
TRBJ1-1,.,.,TRBV7-6,TGTGCCAGCAGCCCTCAGGCGGGGGTTTTTTGGAACACTGAAGCTTTCTTT,CASSPQAGVFWNTEAFF
TRBJ1-2,.,.,TRBV28,TGTGCCAGCAGTTTGGCCGGGTTGGATGGCTACACCTTC,CASSLAGLDGYTF
TRBJ1-2,.,.,TRBV6-6,TGTGCCAGCAGTTCAACTCAGACAGAGCTCGGCTACACCTTC,CASSSTQTELGYTF
TRBJ2-7,.,.,TRBV19,TGTGCCAGTAGTTCCACCCTCCCCTGGGAGGGGGAATACGAGCAGTACTTC,CASSSTLPWEGEYEQYF
TRBJ2-7,once,.,TRBV9,TGTGCCAGCAGCGTAGTCGGGCAGGGCGAGCAGTACTTC,CASSVVGQGEQYF
TRBJ1-2,few,TRBD1,TRBV5-6,TGTGCCAGCAGGGAGGGGGCTAGTGGCTACACCTTC,CASREGASGYTF
TRBJ2-7,.,TRBD1,TRBV6-5,TGTGCCAGCAGTTACTCGTACAGGGGTGGGGAGCAGTACTTC,CASSYSYRGGEQYF
TRBJ2-3,few,TRBD2,TRBV6-4,TGTGCCAGCAGTGACTCGAGCGGGGGGGGTTCAGATACGCAGTATTTT,CASSDSSGGGSDTQYF
TRBJ2-7,.,TRBD2,TRBV7-2,TGTGCCAGCAGCTTAGTAGGCGGGGGGGCCTACGAGCAGTACTTC,CASSLVGGGAYEQYF
TRBJ2-7,.,.,TRBV4-2,TGTGCCAGCAGCCAAGGAGGGTCCTACGAGCAGTACTTC,CASSQGGSYEQYF
TRBJ1-3,.,.,TRBV5-8,TGTGCCAGCAGCCCTGTCGACAGCACGTTCTCTGGAAACACCATATATTTT,CASSPVDSTFSGNTIYF
TRBJ2-7,.,.,TRBV2,TGTGCCAGCATGCTGGGCAGCTACCCCTACGAGCAGTACTTC,CASMLGSYPYEQYF
TRBJ1-2,.,.,TRBV4-2,TGTGCCAGCAGTCCATCCGGTTCACCCTATGGCTACACCTTC,CASSPSGSPYGYTF
TRBJ1-2,medium-sized,.,TRBV7-6,TGTGCCAGCGGCAACCCCCCGTATGGCTACACCTTC,CASGNPPYGYTF
TRBJ1-2,.,.,TRBV6-1,TGTGCCAGCAGTCACACCCCCATTAACTATGGCTACACCTTC,CASSHTPINYGYTF
TRBJ2-7,.,TRBD2,TRBV4-1,TGCGCCAGCAGCATAAGGCCGGCGGGGGGCGACGAGCAGTACTTC,CASSIRPAGGDEQYF
TRBJ2-3,.,.,TRBV7-3,TGTGCCAGCAGCTTGGGACATACTAGCACAGATACGCAGTATTTT,CASSLGHTSTDTQYF
TRBJ1-1,.,TRBD1,TRBV5-5,TGTGCCAGCAGCTTGGCAGGGACAGGGAAGTCAGCTTTCTTT,CASSLAGTGKSAFF
TRBJ1-2,.,TRBD1,TRBV5-4,TGTGCCAGCAGCCTAGGACAGGCACCGACCAACTATGGCTACACCTTC,CASSLGQAPTNYGYTF
TRBJ2-7,.,TRBD2,TRBV19,TGTGCCAGTAGTACGGGACTACCTCTCGAGCAGTACTTC,CASSTGLPLEQYF
TRBJ2-3,few,.,TRBV5-1,TGCGCCAGCAGGATTGGAGGCGGAAGCACAGATACGCAGTATTTT,CASRIGGGSTDTQYF
TRBJ2-4,.,.,TRBV7-2,TGTGCCAGCAGCTTGGACATTGGGCCTCGGTACTTC,CASSLDIGPRYF
TRBJ1-4,.,TRBD1,TRBV6-4,TGTGCCAGCAGTCCTCAGGGGGGAACTAATGAAAAACTGTTTTTT,CASSPQGGTNEKLFF
TRBJ1-5,.,.,TRBV11-2,TGTGCCAGCAGCGCAGGGGATCAGCCCCAGCATTTT,CASSAGDQPQHF
TRBJ2-7,few,TRBD1,TRBV4-2,TGTGCCAGCAGCCAAGCCTACCATCCGGGACAGGGGTCGTACGAGCAGTACTTC,CASSQAYHPGQGSYEQYF
TRBJ2-3,.,.,TRBV9,TGTGCCAGCAGCCCCCGGGGGGCCGTCACAGATACGCAGTATTTT,CASSPRGAVTDTQYF
TRBJ2-7,.,TRBD1,TRBV5-1,TGCGCCTCCCACGAGGACAGGGACTACGAGCAGTACTTC,CASHEDRDYEQYF
TRBJ1-2,.,TRBD1,TRBV13,TGTGCCAGCAGCCGGACAGGGGCTGGCTACACCTTC,CASSRTGAGYTF
TRBJ2-1,few,TRBD1,TRBV4-1,TGCGCCAGCAGCCAAGTCGCTGGACACCGTTCAGGGGGTGAGCAGTTCTTC,CASSQVAGHRSGGEQFF
TRBJ1-1,.,.,TRBV2,TGTGCCAGCAGTGAAGCTACGGCGTTGACACGCTTGAACACTGAAGCTTTCTTT,CASSEATALTRLNTEAFF
TRBJ1-1,.,.,TRBV2,TGTGCCAGCAGTGATCCTTTGCGCCAAAAGAACACTGAAGCTTTCTTT,CASSDPLRQKNTEAFF
TRBJ2-1,.,TRBD2,TRBV5-6,TGTGCCAGCAGCTTGGCCGGGGGGAGGAATGAGCAGTTCTTC,CASSLAGGRNEQFF
TRBJ1-4,.,TRBD1,TRBV7-6,TGTGCCAGCACTCCCGGGACAGGGGATGAAAAACTGTTTTTT,CASTPGTGDEKLFF
TRBJ2-1,once,TRBD2,TRBV27,TGTGCCAGCAGTTTAAGGGGGACTAGCGGGAGAAACAATGAGCAGTTCTTC,CASSLRGTSGRNNEQFF
TRBJ2-5,.,TRBD1,TRBV11-2,TGTGCCAGCAGCCTGGGGACAGGGGTCCCCCAAGAGACCCAGTACTTC,CASSLGTGVPQETQYF
TRBJ1-5,.,TRBD1,TRBV10-3,TGTGCCATCAGTGAGTCGGGACAGGGGGCTTCCCGTGGTCAGCCCCAGCATTTT,CAISESGQGASRGQPQHF
TRBJ2-7,.,.,TRBV4-1,TGCGCCAGCAGCCTCACCCGGCAGGGGAAGGGTTACGAGCAGTACTTC,CASSLTRQGKGYEQYF
TRBJ2-3,.,TRBD2,TRBV2,TGTGCCAGCAGTATGACTGAGGGGCTAGCGGGGGGAGATACGCAGTATTTT,CASSMTEGLAGGDTQYF
TRBJ1-2,.,.,TRBV6-1,TGTGCCAGCAGTGAAGCGACAGCTAACTATGGCTACACCTTC,CASSEATANYGYTF
TRBJ2-3,.,TRBD2,TRBV4-1,TGCGCCAGCAGCCAGGGCGCTAGCGGGAACACAGATACGCAGTATTTT,CASSQGASGNTDTQYF
TRBJ1-2,medium-sized,.,TRBV28,TGTGCCAGCAGAACAGGGCGGAAGGGCTACACCTTC,CASRTGRKGYTF
TRBJ2-2,once,TRBD2,TRBV5-1,TGCGCCAGCAGCTCCGGGTTGGGGGGGAGCACCGGGGAGCTGTTTTTT,CASSSGLGGSTGELFF
TRBJ2-2,.,TRBD1,TRBV6-1,TGTGCCAGCAAGAAGACAGGGAAGGACACCGGGGAGCTGTTTTTT,CASKKTGKDTGELFF
TRBJ2-2,.,TRBD1,TRBV5-8,TGTGCCAGCAGCCCACGATCCGGGACAGGGAGCACCGGGGAGCTGTTTTTT,CASSPRSGTGSTGELFF
TRBJ1-5,.,TRBD1,TRBV4-1,TGCGCCAGCAGCCAGACGGGGACAGGTTTCAATCAGCCCCAGCATTTT,CASSQTGTGFNQPQHF
TRBJ2-1,.,TRBD2,TRBV5-6,TGTGCCAGCAGCTGGGGGACTAGCGGAAGATACAATGAGCAGTTCTTC,CASSWGTSGRYNEQFF
TRBJ2-1,.,.,TRBV6-1,TGTGCCAGCGTCGGGGGATCGCTCAATGAGCAGTTCTTC,CASVGGSLNEQFF
TRBJ1-1,.,.,TRBV2,TGTGCCAGCGGCGACTTAGGACACAACACTGAAGCTTTCTTT,CASGDLGHNTEAFF
TRBJ2-1,.,TRBD1,TRBV9,TGTGCCAGCAGCTCTCCCTCCGGGACAGGGGTAAAGGAGCAGTTCTTC,CASSSPSGTGVKEQFF
TRBJ2-3,.,.,TRBV27,TGTGCCAGCAGTTTACTGGCAGGGGTGTCAGGCGATACGCAGTATTTT,CASSLLAGVSGDTQYF
TRBJ1-1,.,TRBD1,TRBV5-8,TGTGCCAGCATCCTTACCGGGACAGGGAACACTGAAGCTTTCTTT,CASILTGTGNTEAFF
TRBJ1-4,.,.,TRBV9,TGTGCCAGCAGCGTAGCGACCCGGGATGAAAAACTGTTTTTT,CASSVATRDEKLFF
TRBJ2-7,once,TRBD1,TRBV29-1,TGCAGCGCGGGGGGACAGGGGCGGTACGAGCAGTACTTC,CSAGGQGRYEQYF
TRBJ2-7,.,TRBD2,TRBV5-1,TGCGCCAGCAGCTCGAGGGGGTTGGAAACTAGCGGGGAGTCCTACGAGCAGTACTTC,CASSSRGLETSGESYEQYF
TRBJ1-3,.,.,TRBV11-2,TGTGCCAGCAGCCTAACCACAGGTCCGTCTGGAAACACCATATATTTT,CASSLTTGPSGNTIYF
TRBJ2-1,.,.,TRBV27,TGTGCCAGCAGTTTATTCAGCGGAGCATCCTACAATGAGCAGTTCTTC,CASSLFSGASYNEQFF